This note documents a single T cell receptor (beta chain) sequence. What it binds is not known. This CDR3 region has 15 residues. V lost 5 bases to trimming and J lost 0 bases; unmatched junction nucleotides: 4. The germline V gene has CDR1 SEHNR and CDR2 FQNEAQ (reference sequence). PCR used 60 Vbeta primers and 13 Jbeta primers. TCRdb keeps only in-frame clones here, not all; method: immunoSEQ multiplex PCR. Of 130,000 to 150,000 clones detected, approximately 9% appear once; the ten largest clones hold 1.8%. All donors participated as healthy donors of bone marrow. These data are taken from a study of cytomegalovirus exposure and HLA in healthy donors. Whole-study findings and limits: Analyzed later, most CMV-associated TCR beta chains appeared HLA-restricted. Indistinguishable V segments such as TRBV6-2 and TRBV6-3 were excluded. There were 164 TCR beta chains listed as cytomegalovirus-associated.

J is TRBJ2-3 and V is TRBV7-9, with 8 bases aligning to TRBD2. Input material: PBMCs. The receptor's source is a male donor in good health and CMV-seronegative. The CDR3 DNA sequence: TGTGCCAGCAGCCCGGGGGGGGCGAGCACAGATACGCAGTATTTT. Its protein is CASSPGGASTDTQYF. The full variable domain, in which reference TRBV7-9 and TRBJ2-3 provide the parts outside the CDR3, is DTGVSQNPRHKITKRGQNVTFRCDPISEHNRLYWYRQTLGQGPEFLTYFQNEAQLEKSRLLSDRFSAERPKGSFSTLEIQRTEQGDSAMYLCASSPGGASTDTQYFGPGTRLTVL.